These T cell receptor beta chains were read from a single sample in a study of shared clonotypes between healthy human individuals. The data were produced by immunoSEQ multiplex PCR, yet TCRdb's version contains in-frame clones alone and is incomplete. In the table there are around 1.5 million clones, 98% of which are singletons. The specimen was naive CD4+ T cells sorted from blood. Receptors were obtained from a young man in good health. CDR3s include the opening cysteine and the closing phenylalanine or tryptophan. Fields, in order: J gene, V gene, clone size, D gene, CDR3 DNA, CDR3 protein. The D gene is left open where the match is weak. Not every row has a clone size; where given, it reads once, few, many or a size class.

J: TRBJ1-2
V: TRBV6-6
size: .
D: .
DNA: TGTGCCAGCAGTCACTTAGGGGAGTATGGCTACACCTTC
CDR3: CASSHLGEYGYTF

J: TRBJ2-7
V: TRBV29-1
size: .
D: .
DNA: TGCAGCGTTGGGGACACCTACTACGAGCAGTACTTC
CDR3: CSVGDTYYEQYF

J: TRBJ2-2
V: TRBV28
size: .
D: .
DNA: TGTGCCAGCAGTCCAGGGTACACCGGGGAGCTGTTTTTT
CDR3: CASSPGYTGELFF

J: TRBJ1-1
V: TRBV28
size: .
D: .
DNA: TGTGCCAGCAGTCCGATACAAGGGTCTCGGACTGAAGCTTTCTTT
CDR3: CASSPIQGSRTEAFF

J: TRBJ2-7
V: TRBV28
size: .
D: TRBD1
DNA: TGTGCCAGCAGACCAGGGGGAACCTACGAGCAGTACTTC
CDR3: CASRPGGTYEQYF

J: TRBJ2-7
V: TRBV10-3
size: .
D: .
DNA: TGTGCCATCAGTGAACATCAGGGATCCTACGAGCAGTACTTC
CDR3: CAISEHQGSYEQYF

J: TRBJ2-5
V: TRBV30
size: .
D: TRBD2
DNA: TGTGCCTGGAGTAGCGGGAGAAGAATAGAGACCCAGTACTTC
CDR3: CAWSSGRRIETQYF

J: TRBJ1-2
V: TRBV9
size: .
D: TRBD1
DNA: TGTGCCAGCAACCCGGGACAGACATCCTATGGCTACACCTTC
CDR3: CASNPGQTSYGYTF

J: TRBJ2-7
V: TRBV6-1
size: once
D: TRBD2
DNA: TGTGCCAGCAGTGACGGACTAGCGGGAGGGAGATCCTACGAGCAGTACTTC
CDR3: CASSDGLAGGRSYEQYF

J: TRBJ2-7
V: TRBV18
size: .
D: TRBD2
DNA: TGTGCCAGCTCACCACAACTAGCGGGGCCCCCCGAGCAGTACTTC
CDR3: CASSPQLAGPPEQYF

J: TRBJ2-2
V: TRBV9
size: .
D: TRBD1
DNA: TGTGCCAGCAGCACACAGTTATTCGCCGGGACAGGGGTTGCCGGGGAGCTGTTTTTT
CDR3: CASSTQLFAGTGVAGELFF

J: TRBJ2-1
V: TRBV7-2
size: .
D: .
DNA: TGTGCCAGCAGCTTAGCAGACGGCTTCCTGAGCTCCTACAATGAGCAGTTCTTC
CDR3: CASSLADGFLSSYNEQFF

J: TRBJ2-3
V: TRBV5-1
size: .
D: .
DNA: TGCGCCAGCAGCTTCGGGACTGCCGTTTCAGATACGCAGTATTTT
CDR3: CASSFGTAVSDTQYF

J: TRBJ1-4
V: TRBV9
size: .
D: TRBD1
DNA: TGTGCCAGCAGCCAACGGGACAGCGCTAATGAAAAACTGTTTTTT
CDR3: CASSQRDSANEKLFF

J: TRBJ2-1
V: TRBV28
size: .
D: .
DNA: TGTGCCAGCAGATCCGCCGGGGGTGAGCAGTTCTTC
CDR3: CASRSAGGEQFF

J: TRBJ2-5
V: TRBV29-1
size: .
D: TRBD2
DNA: TGCAGCGTTGGGCTTTATGGCGGGAGCCAAGAGACCCAGTACTTC
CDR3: CSVGLYGGSQETQYF

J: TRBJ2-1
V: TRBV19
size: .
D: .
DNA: TGTGCCACGCGCTTGATTTCCGGCAATGAGCAGTTCTTC
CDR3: CATRLISGNEQFF

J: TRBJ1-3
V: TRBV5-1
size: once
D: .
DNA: TGCGCCAGCAGCTTGGACAGTCTCTACCCCTCTGGAAACACCATATATTTT
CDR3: CASSLDSLYPSGNTIYF

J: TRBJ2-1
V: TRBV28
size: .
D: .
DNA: TGTGCCAGCCTTCCGGGACTGTACTACAATGAGCAGTTCTTC
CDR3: CASLPGLYYNEQFF

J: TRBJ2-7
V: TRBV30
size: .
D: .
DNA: TGTGCCTGGAGTGTATTCCCCCAGGGAAGCCCCTACGAGCAGTACTTC
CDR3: CAWSVFPQGSPYEQYF

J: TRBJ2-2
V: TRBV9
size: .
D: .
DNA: TGTGCCAGCAGCGTAGGTGGCGGGCCCGGGGAGCTGTTTTTT
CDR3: CASSVGGGPGELFF

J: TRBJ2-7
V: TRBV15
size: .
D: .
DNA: TGTGCCACCACGAAGGGGCCAGACACCTACGAGCAGTACTTC
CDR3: CATTKGPDTYEQYF

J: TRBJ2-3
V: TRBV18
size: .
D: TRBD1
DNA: TGTGCCAGCGAAGTCTCAAGGGGGACGGACAGGGGGCGTGTAGATACGCAGTATTTT
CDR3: CASEVSRGTDRGRVDTQYF

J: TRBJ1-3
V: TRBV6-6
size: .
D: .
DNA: TGTGCCAGCAGTTACGGGGGGAACGGTGGAAACACCATATATTTT
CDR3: CASSYGGNGGNTIYF

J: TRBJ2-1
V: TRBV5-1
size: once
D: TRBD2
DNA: TGCGCCAGCAGCCAGATTACTAGCGGGAGCTCCTACAATGAGCAGTTCTTC
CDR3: CASSQITSGSSYNEQFF

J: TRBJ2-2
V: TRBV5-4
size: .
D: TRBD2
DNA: TGTGCCAGCAGCCCTCCTCCCGTGGGAGGGCCAAACGGGGAGCTGTTTTTT
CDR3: CASSPPPVGGPNGELFF

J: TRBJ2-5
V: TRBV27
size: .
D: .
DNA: TGTGCCAGCAGTAAATATGCCGGGACTCTGGAAGAGACCCAGTACTTC
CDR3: CASSKYAGTLEETQYF

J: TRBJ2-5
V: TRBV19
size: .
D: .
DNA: TGTGCCAGTACCCCAGACCCGGGCCTTTTGGAGACCCAGTACTTC
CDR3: CASTPDPGLLETQYF

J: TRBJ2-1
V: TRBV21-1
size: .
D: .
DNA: TGTGCCAGCAGCAAGGAAAGTAGCGATGAGCAGTTCTTC
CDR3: CASSKESSDEQFF

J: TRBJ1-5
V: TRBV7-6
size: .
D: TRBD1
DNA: TGTGCCAGCAGCGAGGGGACAGCGAGTAGCAATCAGCCCCAGCATTTT
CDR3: CASSEGTASSNQPQHF

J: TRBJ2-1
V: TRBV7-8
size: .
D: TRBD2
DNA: TGTGCCAGCAGCCCTCGAAATTATCGACTAGCGGGGGTTTCGGGGGAGCAGTTCTTC
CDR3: CASSPRNYRLAGVSGEQFF

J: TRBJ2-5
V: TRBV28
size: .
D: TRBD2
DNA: TGTGCCAGCAGTTTTTTTTGGGACCGGGGAGGGGAGACCCAGTACTTC
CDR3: CASSFFWDRGGETQYF

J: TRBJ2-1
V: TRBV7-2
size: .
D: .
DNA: TGTGCCAGCAGCTTAATTCCGGACAATGAGCAGTTCTTC
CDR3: CASSLIPDNEQFF

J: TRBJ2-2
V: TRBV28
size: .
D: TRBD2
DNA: TGTGCCAGCAGCCGGACTAGTCGTTACACCGGGGAGCTGTTTTTT
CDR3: CASSRTSRYTGELFF

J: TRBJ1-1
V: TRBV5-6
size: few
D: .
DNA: TGTGCCAGCACCACCATGGAGGGCGGTGAAGCTTTCTTT
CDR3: CASTTMEGGEAFF

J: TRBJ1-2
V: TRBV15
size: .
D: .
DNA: TGTGCCACCAGCAGAGATAGGAGCAGATCTAACTATGGCTACACCTTC
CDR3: CATSRDRSRSNYGYTF

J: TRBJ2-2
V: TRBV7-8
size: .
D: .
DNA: TGTGCCAGCAGCTTAGTTCGGGTTACCGGGGAGCTGTTTTTT
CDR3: CASSLVRVTGELFF

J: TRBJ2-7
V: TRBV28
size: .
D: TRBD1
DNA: TGTGCCAGCAGAGCAGGGGGTCGCTACGAGCAGTACTTC
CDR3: CASRAGGRYEQYF

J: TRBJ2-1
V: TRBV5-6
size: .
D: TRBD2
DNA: TGTGCCAGCAGCTTGTTCCCTTTAGGGACTAGAGGTAATGAGCAGTTCTTC
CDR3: CASSLFPLGTRGNEQFF

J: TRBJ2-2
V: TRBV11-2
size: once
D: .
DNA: TGTGCCAGCAGCTTAGGTTCCCGTTCGGGGGAGCTGTTTTTT
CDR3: CASSLGSRSGELFF

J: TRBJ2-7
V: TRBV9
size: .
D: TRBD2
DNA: TGTGCCAGCAGCGTAGGGTCTAGCGGCCCCTACGAGCAGTACTTC
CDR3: CASSVGSSGPYEQYF

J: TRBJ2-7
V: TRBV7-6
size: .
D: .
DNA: TGTGCCAGCAGCTTAGTTGCCAGGGACGAGCAGTACTTC
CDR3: CASSLVARDEQYF